A selection of T cell receptor beta chains follows, all from one sample in a study of blood T cell repertoires in COVID-19. Sequencing was performed with immunoSEQ multiplex PCR; in TCRdb, only in-frame clones are kept and a portion is missing. This sample has around 150,000 clones, with 88% found just once. Sequencing was performed on peripheral blood. The receptor source for this set is a human donor with COVID-19, enrolled during active disease. The donor label of this sample is uncertain. Each CDR3 is given with its conserved first and last residue. The D gene is left open where the match is weak. Not all rows give a size; the values are once, few, many and, for expanded clones, a class.

V gene	clone size	D gene	J gene	CDR3 DNA	CDR3 protein
TRBV6-1	.	.	TRBJ1-3	TGTGCCAGCAGTGAACAGGAAACATCTGGAAACACCATATATTTT	CASSEQETSGNTIYF
TRBV27	.	TRBD1	TRBJ1-2	TGTGCCAGCACCAATCAGGGGGCGGGCGGCTACACCTTC	CASTNQGAGGYTF
TRBV5-1	.	TRBD2	TRBJ2-5	TGCGCCAGCAGCTTGTTGGCTAGCGGGACTGAAGAGACCCAGTACTTC	CASSLLASGTEETQYF
TRBV2	.	TRBD2	TRBJ2-7	TGTGCCAGCGAGACTAGCGGGGGGTCCTACGAGCAGTACTTC	CASETSGGSYEQYF
TRBV2	.	TRBD1	TRBJ1-1	TGTGCCAGCAGTGGAGACTCGACGAAAACAGGGGGCGAAAACACTGAAGCTTTCTTT	CASSGDSTKTGGENTEAFF
TRBV4-1	.	TRBD1	TRBJ2-7	TGCGCCAGCAGCCAAGTCCCAGAGTTTTCAGGGGGCCACGAGCAGTACTTC	CASSQVPEFSGGHEQYF
TRBV7-6	.	.	TRBJ1-5	TGTGCCAGCAGCTCTTCCCCGGGAACTCTGCGGTATAGCAATCAGCCCCAGCATTTT	CASSSSPGTLRYSNQPQHF
TRBV20-1	.	.	TRBJ1-2	TGCAGTGCTAGAGATCGGGGGGGCTACACCTTC	CSARDRGGYTF
TRBV4-1	.	TRBD1	TRBJ1-6	TGCGCCAGCAGCTCCACCGGGACAGCGGTCGACGATTCACCCCTCCACTTT	CASSSTGTAVDDSPLHF
TRBV12-5	.	.	TRBJ2-3	TGTGCTAGTGGTTTGGTCTCCTGGACAGCGCCAGATACGCAGTATTTT	CASGLVSWTAPDTQYF
TRBV10-3	once	TRBD2	TRBJ2-3	TGTGCCATCAGTGAGTCGTGGGAGGGCCCCCCAGATACGCAGTATTTT	CAISESWEGPPDTQYF
TRBV6-6	.	.	TRBJ2-3	TGTGCCAGCAGTTACAGAGGGGGTCAAGATACGCAGTATTTT	CASSYRGGQDTQYF
TRBV9	once	TRBD1	TRBJ2-1	TGTGCCAGCAGCCCCTACCCCGGGACAGGTGACAATGAGCAGTTCTTC	CASSPYPGTGDNEQFF
TRBV11-2	.	TRBD1	TRBJ2-2	TGTGCCAGCAGCCCCGGGACAGTAAACACCGGGGAGCTGTTTTTT	CASSPGTVNTGELFF
TRBV18	once	TRBD1	TRBJ2-3	TGTGCCAGCTCACGGGACAGTCTAAGCACAGATACGCAGTATTTT	CASSRDSLSTDTQYF